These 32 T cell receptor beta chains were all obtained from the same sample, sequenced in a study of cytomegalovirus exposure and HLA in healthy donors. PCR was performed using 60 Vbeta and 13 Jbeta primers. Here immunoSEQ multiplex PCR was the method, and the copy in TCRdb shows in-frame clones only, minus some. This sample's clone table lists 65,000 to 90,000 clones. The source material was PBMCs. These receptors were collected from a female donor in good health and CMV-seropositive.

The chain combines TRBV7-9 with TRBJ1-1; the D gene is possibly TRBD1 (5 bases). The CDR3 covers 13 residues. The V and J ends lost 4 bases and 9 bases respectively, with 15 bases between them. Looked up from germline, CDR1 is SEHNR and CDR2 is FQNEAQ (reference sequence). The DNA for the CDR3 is TGTGCCAGCAGCTCACCGGAGCAGGGTAAAGCTTTCTTT. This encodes CASSSPEQGKAFF.

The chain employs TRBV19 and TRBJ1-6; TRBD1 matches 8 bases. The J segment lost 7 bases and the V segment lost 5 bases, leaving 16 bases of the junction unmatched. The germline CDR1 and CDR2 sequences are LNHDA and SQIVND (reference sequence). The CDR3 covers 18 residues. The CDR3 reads CASSPNPQGVLSNSPLHF. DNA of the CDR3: TGTGCCAGTAGTCCCAACCCACAGGGGGTCCTGTCGAATTCACCCCTCCACTTT.

The CDR3 reads CASSFLSLVGGEAFF. The CDR3 DNA reads TGTGCCAGCAGCTTTCTGTCTTTAGTAGGGGGTGAAGCTTTCTTT. The V and J genes are TRBV5-6 and TRBJ1-1; D is possibly TRBD1 (6 bases). V lost 2 bases and J 7 bases, leaving 18 bases between the germline ends. The germline V gene encodes CDR1 SGHDT and CDR2 YYEEEE. The CDR3 sequence is 15 residues long.

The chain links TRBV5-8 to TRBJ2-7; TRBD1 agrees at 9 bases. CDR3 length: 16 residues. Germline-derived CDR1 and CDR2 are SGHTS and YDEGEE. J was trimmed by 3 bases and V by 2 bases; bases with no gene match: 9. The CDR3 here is CASSFHSGQGNYEQYF. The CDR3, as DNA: TGTGCCAGCAGCTTCCACTCGGGACAGGGCAACTACGAGCAGTACTTC. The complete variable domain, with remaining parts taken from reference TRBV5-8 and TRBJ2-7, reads EAGVTQSPTHLIKTRGQQATLRCSPISGHTSVYWYQQALGLGLQFLLWYDEGEERNRGNFPPRFSGRQFPNYSSELNVNALELEDSALYLCASSFHSGQGNYEQYFGPGTRLTVT.

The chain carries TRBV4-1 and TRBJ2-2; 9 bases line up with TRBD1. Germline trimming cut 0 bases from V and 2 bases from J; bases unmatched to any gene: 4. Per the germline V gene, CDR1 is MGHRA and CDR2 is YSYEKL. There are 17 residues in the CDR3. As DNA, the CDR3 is TGCGCCAGCAGCCAAGAGCAACAGGGGGCAAACACCGGGGAGCTGTTTTTT. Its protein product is CASSQEQQGANTGELFF.

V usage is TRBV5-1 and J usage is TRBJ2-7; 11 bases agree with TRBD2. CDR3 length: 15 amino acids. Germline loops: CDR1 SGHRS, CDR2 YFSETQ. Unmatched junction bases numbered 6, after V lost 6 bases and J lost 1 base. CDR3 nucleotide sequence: TGCGCCAGCAACTCGATAGCGGGAGGGTCCTACGAGCAGTACTTC. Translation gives CASNSIAGGSYEQYF. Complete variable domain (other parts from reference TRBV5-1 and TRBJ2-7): KAGVTQTPRYLIKTRGQQVTLSCSPISGHRSVSWYQQTPGQGLQFLFEYFSETQRNKGNFPGRFSGRQFSNSRSEMNVSTLELGDSALYLCASNSIAGGSYEQYFGPGTRLTVT.

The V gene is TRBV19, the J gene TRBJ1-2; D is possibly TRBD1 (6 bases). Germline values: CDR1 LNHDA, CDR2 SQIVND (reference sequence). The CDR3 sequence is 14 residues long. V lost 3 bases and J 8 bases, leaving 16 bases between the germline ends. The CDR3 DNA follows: TGTGCCAGTAGTATGTTTGGGGGCGTCTACGGCTACACCTTC. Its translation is CASSMFGGVYGYTF.

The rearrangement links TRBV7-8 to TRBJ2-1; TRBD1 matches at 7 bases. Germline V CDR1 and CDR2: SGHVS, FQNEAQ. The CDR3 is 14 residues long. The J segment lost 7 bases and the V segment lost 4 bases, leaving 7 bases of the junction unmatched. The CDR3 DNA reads TGTGCCAGCAGCTATCGGACAGGAAGGAATGAGCAGTTCTTC. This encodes CASSYRTGRNEQFF.

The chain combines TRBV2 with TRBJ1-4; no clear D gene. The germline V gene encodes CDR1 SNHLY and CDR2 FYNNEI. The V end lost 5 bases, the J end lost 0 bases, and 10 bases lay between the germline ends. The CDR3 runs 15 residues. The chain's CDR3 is CASSPTEATNEKLFF. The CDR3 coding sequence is TGTGCCAGCAGTCCCACAGAAGCAACTAATGAAAAACTGTTTTTT.

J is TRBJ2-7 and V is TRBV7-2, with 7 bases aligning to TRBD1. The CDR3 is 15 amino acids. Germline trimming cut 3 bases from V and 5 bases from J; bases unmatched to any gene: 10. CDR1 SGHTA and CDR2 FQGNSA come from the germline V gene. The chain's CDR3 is CASSLSLGGGDEQYF. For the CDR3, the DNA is TGTGCCAGCAGCTTGTCGTTAGGGGGCGGTGACGAGCAGTACTTC.

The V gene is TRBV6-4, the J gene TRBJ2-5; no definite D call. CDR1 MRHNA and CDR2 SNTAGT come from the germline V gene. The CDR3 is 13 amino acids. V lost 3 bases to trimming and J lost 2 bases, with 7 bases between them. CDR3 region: CASSEAPQETQYF. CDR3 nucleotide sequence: TGTGCCAGCAGTGAAGCACCTCAAGAGACCCAGTACTTC.

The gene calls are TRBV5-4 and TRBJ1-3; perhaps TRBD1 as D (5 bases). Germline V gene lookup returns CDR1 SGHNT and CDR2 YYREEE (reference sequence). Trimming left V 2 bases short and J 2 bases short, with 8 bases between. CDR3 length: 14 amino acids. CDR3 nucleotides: TGTGCCAGCAGCTTAGGAGGGGCTGGAAACACCATATATTTT. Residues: CASSLGGAGNTIYF. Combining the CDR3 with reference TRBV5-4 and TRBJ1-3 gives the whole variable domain ETGVTQSPTHLIKTRGQQVTLRCSSQSGHNTVSWYQQALGQGPQFIFQYYREEENGRGNFPPRFSGLQFPNYSSELNVNALELDDSALYLCASSLGGAGNTIYFGEGSWLTVV.

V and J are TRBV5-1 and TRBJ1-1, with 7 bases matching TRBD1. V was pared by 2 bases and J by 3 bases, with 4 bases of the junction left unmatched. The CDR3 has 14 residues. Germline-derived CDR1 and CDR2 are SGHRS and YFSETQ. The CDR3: CASSFRQGYTEAFF. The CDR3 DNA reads TGCGCCAGCAGCTTTAGACAGGGCTACACTGAAGCTTTCTTT.

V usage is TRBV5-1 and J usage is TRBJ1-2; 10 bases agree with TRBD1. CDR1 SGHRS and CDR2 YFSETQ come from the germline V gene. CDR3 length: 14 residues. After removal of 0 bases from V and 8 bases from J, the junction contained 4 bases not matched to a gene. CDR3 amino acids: CASSLAGTGVGYTF. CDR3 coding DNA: TGCGCCAGCAGCTTGGCGGGGACAGGGGTCGGCTACACCTTC. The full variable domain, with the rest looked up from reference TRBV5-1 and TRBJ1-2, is KAGVTQTPRYLIKTRGQQVTLSCSPISGHRSVSWYQQTPGQGLQFLFEYFSETQRNKGNFPGRFSGRQFSNSRSEMNVSTLELGDSALYLCASSLAGTGVGYTFGSGTRLTVV.

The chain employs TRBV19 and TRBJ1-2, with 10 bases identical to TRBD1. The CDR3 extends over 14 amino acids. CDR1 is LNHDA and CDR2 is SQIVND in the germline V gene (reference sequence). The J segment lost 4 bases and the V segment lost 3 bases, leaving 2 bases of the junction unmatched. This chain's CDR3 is CASSIRTGGYGYTF. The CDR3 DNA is TGTGCCAGTAGTATTCGGACAGGGGGCTATGGCTACACCTTC.

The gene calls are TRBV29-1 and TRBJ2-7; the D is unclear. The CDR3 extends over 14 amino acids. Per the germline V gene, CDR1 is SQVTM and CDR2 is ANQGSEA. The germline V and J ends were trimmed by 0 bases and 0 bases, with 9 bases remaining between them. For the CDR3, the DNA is TGCAGCGTTGAAGATACGGGTAGCTCCTACGAGCAGTACTTC. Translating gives CSVEDTGSSYEQYF.

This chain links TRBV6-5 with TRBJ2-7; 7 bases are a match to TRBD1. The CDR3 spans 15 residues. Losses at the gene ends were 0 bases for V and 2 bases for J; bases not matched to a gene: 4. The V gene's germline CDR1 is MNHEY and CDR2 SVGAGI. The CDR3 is CASSYSTQGAYEQYF. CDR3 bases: TGTGCCAGCAGTTACTCGACGCAGGGGGCCTACGAGCAGTACTTC.

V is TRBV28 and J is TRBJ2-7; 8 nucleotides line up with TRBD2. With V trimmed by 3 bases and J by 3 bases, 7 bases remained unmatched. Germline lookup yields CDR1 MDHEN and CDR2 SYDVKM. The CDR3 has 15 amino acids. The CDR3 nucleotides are TGTGCCAGCAGTTTTTCGGCGGGAGGTCTCTACGAGCAGTACTTC. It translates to CASSFSAGGLYEQYF. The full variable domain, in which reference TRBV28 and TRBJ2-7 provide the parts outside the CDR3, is DVKVTQSSRYLVKRTGEKVFLECVQDMDHENMFWYRQDPGLGLRLIYFSYDVKMKEKGDIPEGYSVSREKKERFSLILESASTNQTSMYLCASSFSAGGLYEQYFGPGTRLTVT.

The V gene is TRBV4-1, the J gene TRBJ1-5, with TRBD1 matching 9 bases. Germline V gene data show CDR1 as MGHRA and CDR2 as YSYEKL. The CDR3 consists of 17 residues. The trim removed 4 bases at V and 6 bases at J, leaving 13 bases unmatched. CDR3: CASSPTLNRGPGQPQHF. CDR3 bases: TGCGCCAGCAGCCCTACCCTTAACAGGGGGCCGGGTCAGCCCCAGCATTTT.

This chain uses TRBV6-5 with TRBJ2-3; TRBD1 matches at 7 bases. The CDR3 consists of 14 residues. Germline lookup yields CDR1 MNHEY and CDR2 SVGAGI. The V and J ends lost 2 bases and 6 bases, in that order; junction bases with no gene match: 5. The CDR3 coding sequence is TGTGCCAGCAGTTACCGACAGGGAGCCGATACGCAGTATTTT. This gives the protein CASSYRQGADTQYF.

This CDR3 is CASSPGTGENTEAFF. The DNA of the CDR3 is TGTGCCAGCAGTCCCGGGACAGGGGAGAACACTGAAGCTTTCTTT. The chain recombines TRBV6-6 with TRBJ1-1; 10 bases fit TRBD1. Germline CDR1 MNHNY, CDR2 SVGAGI (reference sequence). With V trimmed by 5 bases and J by 1 base, 4 bases remained unmatched. The CDR3 contains 15 residues.

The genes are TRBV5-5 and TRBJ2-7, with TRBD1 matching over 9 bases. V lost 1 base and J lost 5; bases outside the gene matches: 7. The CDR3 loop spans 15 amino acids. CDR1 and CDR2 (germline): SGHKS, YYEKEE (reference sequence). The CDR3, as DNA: TGTGCCAGCAGCTTGATTGTTACAGGGGGCCACGAGCAGTACTTC. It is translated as CASSLIVTGGHEQYF.

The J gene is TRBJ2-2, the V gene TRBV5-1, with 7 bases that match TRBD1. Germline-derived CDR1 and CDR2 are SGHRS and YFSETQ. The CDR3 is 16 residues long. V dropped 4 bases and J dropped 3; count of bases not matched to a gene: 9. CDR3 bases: TGCGCCAGCAGCCATGGGACAGTGAAATACACCGGGGAGCTGTTTTTT. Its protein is CASSHGTVKYTGELFF.

The CDR3 DNA sequence: TGTGCCAGCTCACCACGCGAAGGGAGCTCCTACAATGAGCAGTTCTTC. Translating gives CASSPREGSSYNEQFF. The chain combines TRBV18 with TRBJ2-1; D is possibly TRBD2 (5 bases). Germline loops: CDR1 KGHSH, CDR2 LQKENI. The CDR3 consists of 16 residues. Between the trimmed V and J ends, which lost 1 base and 0 bases, there was a span of 10 bases. Full variable domain (rest looked up from reference TRBV18 and TRBJ2-1): NAGVMQNPRHLVRRRGQEARLRCSPMKGHSHVYWYRQLPEEGLKFMVYLQKENIIDESGMPKERFSAEFPKEGPSILRIQQVVRGDSAAYFCASSPREGSSYNEQFFGPGTRLTVL.

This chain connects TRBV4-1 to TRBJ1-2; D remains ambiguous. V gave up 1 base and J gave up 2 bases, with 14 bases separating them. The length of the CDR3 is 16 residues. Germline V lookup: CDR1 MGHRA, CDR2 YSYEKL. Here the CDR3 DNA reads TGCGCCAGCAGCCAAGCAAACCTACCGTCAAACTATGGCTACACCTTC. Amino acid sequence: CASSQANLPSNYGYTF.

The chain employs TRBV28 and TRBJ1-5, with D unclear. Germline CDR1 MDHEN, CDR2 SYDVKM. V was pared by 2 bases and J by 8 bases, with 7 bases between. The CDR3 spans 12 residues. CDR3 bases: TGTGCCAGCAGTTTACCGGGGAAGCCCCAGCATTTT. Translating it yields CASSLPGKPQHF.

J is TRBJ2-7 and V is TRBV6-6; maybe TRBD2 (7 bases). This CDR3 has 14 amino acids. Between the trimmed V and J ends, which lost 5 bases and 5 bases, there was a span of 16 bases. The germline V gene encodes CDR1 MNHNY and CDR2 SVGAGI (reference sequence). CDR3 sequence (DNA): TGTGCCAGCAGTACACAGGGAGGGGGAAACGAGCAGTACTTC. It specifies CASSTQGGGNEQYF.

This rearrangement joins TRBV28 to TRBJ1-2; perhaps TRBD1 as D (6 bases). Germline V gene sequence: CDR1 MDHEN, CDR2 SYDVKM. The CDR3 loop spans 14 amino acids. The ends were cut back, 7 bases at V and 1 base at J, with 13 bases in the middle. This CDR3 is CASKPQGRNYGYTF. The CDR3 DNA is TGTGCCAGCAAGCCACAGGGACGTAACTATGGCTACACCTTC.

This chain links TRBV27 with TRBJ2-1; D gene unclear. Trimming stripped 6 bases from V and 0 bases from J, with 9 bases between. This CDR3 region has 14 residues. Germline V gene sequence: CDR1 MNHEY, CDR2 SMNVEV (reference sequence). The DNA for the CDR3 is TGTGCCAGCAGAGTGCTGAGCTCCTACAATGAGCAGTTCTTC. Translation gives CASRVLSSYNEQFF.

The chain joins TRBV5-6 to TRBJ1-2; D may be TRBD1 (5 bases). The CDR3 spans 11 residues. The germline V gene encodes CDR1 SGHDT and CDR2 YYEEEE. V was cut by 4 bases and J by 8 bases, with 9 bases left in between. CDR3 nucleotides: TGTGCCAGCAGCAGCGCAGGGGGCTACACCTTC. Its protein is CASSSAGGYTF. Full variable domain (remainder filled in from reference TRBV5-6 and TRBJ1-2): DAGVTQSPTHLIKTRGQQVTLRCSPKSGHDTVSWYQQALGQGPQFIFQYYEEEERQRGNFPDRFSGHQFPNYSSELNVNALLLGDSALYLCASSSAGGYTFGSGTRLTVV.

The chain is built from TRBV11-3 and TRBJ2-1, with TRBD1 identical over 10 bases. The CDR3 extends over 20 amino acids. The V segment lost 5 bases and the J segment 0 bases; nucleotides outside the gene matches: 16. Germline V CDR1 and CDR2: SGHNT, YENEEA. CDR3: CASSTPAGTGALSSYNEQFF. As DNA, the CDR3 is TGTGCCAGCAGCACCCCTGCAGGGACAGGGGCCCTAAGCTCCTACAATGAGCAGTTCTTC.

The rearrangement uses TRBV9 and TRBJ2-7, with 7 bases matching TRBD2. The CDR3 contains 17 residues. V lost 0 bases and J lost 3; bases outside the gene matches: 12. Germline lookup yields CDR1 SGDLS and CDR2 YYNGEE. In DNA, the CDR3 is TGTGCCAGCAGCGTAGCTGGGGTGGCTAGCGGTATCTACGAGCAGTACTTC. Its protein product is CASSVAGVASGIYEQYF.